This T cell receptor beta chain was identified in a study of blood T cell repertoires in COVID-19. Participants were aged roughly 18 to 90 years, lived in under 30 US areas, and enrolled virtually. Participants were placed into cohorts based on the clinical history they reported. CDR1 is SGHVS, CDR2 FNYEAQ, per germline. The V end lost 0 bases, the J end lost 3 bases, and 11 bases lay between the germline ends. This CDR3 contains 16 residues. The assay was immunoSEQ multiplex PCR, and TCRdb's table has in-frame clones only and misses some. Of 130,000 or so clones listed, around 80% were seen once; the top ten hold 2.4%.

The specimen was PBMCs or T cells enriched from blood (not recorded which). The gene calls are TRBV7-6 and TRBJ2-2; D unclear. The sequence came from a man aged 35 to 55 with acute COVID-19. The CDR3 protein is CASSLAELLDTGELFF. The CDR3 region has the DNA TGTGCCAGCAGCTTAGCCGAATTATTAGACACCGGGGAGCTGTTTTTT.